A selection of T cell receptor beta chains follows, all from one sample in a study of T cells in narcolepsy. The assay was immunoSEQ multiplex PCR, and TCRdb's table has in-frame clones only and misses some. This sample has under 40,000 clones, with around 79% found just once. The sequencing sample was made of CD45RA- memory CD4+ T cells from PBMCs. The receptor set was obtained from a human donor with narcolepsy. Each CDR3 is given with its conserved first and last residue.

>TRBV11-2|TRBJ1-5
CASSPGKNQPQHF
>TRBV19|TRBJ2-1
CASSPRTVHNEQFF
>TRBV19|TRBJ1-3
CASSKGGHSGNTIYF
>TRBV27|TRBJ2-3
CASSPRRTSGAVEGTDTQYF
>TRBV27|TRBJ1-4
CASSLTGEWEKLFF
>TRBV27|TRBJ1-5
CASSSQTGQGRNQPQHF
>TRBV10-1|TRBJ1-1
CASSAAGANTEAFF
>TRBV10-3|TRBJ1-3
CAISRPGAGDTIYF
>TRBV6-5|TRBJ2-7
CASSYSVQPPYEQYF
>TRBV28|TRBJ1-2
CASDRGADYGYTF
>TRBV30|TRBJ1-3
CAWSGESGNTIYF
>TRBV12-5|TRBJ2-3
CASGLGQGLGDTQYF
>TRBV11-3|TRBJ1-1
CASSAQGEAFF
>TRBV28|TRBJ2-7
CASTDPDRVGLKYF
>TRBV6-5|TRBJ2-7
CASSQGRGQYF
>TRBV19|TRBJ1-1
CASSGPRGHTRMNTEAFF
>TRBV5-1|TRBJ2-3
CASSLLAGDVTDTQYF
>TRBV2|TRBJ2-7
CASSNGPPYEQYF
>TRBV15|TRBJ1-5
CATSRDRINQPQHF
>TRBV13|TRBJ2-2
CASSLGAGVSTGELFF
>TRBV28|TRBJ2-3
CASRLNLAGGGTQYF
>TRBV12-5|TRBJ1-3
CASGLVLSASGNTIYF
>TRBV6-5|TRBJ1-5
CASSTTQGQPQHF
>TRBV7-2|TRBJ2-7
CASSLAQTYEQYF
>TRBV19|TRBJ2-3
CASSIPNTNTDTQYF
>TRBV28|TRBJ1-4
CATLVGAGNEKLFF
>TRBV5-6|TRBJ2-7
CASSTGGEQYF
>TRBV30|TRBJ1-2
CAWIGDGPSYTF